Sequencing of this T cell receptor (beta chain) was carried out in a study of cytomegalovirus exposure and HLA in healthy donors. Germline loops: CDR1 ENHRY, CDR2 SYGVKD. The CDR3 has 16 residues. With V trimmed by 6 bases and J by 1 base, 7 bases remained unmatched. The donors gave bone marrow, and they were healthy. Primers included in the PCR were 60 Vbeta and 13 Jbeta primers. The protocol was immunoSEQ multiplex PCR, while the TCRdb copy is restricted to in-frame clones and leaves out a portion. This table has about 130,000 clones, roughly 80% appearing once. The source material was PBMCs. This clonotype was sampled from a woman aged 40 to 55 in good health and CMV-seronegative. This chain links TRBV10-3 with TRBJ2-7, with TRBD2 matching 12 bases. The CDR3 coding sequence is TGTGCCATCAGCGGACTAGCGGGGCCCTCATCCTACGAGCAGTACTTC. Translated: CAISGLAGPSSYEQYF.